The 9 T cell receptor beta chains in this list originate from one sample, sequenced in a study of blood T cell repertoires in COVID-19. Clones were read by immunoSEQ multiplex PCR, and TCRdb kept only the in-frame ones, dropping some. The sample contains about 220,000 clones, around 83% of which appear only once. Sequenced sample: peripheral blood. All receptors derive from a man between 45 and 60 years old who had recovered from COVID-19.

This sequence joins TRBV5-1 and TRBJ2-5; D may be TRBD1 (6 bases). The V end was cut by 5 bases, the J end by 0 bases, with 14 bases between. CDR3 length: 15 residues. Germline loops: CDR1 SGHRS, CDR2 YFSETQ. The CDR3 DNA follows: TGCGCCAGCAGGTGGGGAACAGGGTACCAAGAGACCCAGTACTTC. This encodes CASRWGTGYQETQYF.

The rearrangement links TRBV6-5 to TRBJ2-1, with TRBD2 matching over 9 bases. The CDR3 consists of 11 residues. In germline, CDR1 is MNHEY, CDR2 SVGAGI. V lost 8 bases to trimming and J lost 9 bases; unmatched junction nucleotides: 2. For the CDR3, the DNA is TGTGCCAGCGTAGCGGGAGTTGAGCAGTTCTTC. Its translation is CASVAGVEQFF.

In its sample, this clone was seen a few times. In DNA form, the CDR3 reads TGCGCCAGCAGCCAACAGGGGGGTCCGCAGGACATTCAGTACTTC. This sequence encodes CASSQQGGPQDIQYF. The chain has TRBV4-1 and TRBJ2-4; a possible D gene is TRBD1 (7 bases). The CDR3 spans 15 residues. V lost 2 bases, J lost 8 bases, and 16 bases lay in between. Germline lookup yields CDR1 MGHRA and CDR2 YSYEKL.

This chain uses TRBV7-9 with TRBJ2-2, with a tentative D call TRBD2 (6 bases). V was trimmed by 6 bases and J by 4 bases, leaving 18 bases between them. The germline CDR1 and CDR2 sequences are SEHNR and FQNEAQ (reference sequence). This CDR3 has 16 residues. The CDR3 DNA reads TGTGCCAGCAGTCCAGCGGGTAACCTCCGCACCGGGGAGCTGTTTTTT. Protein: CASSPAGNLRTGELFF. The full variable domain, in which reference TRBV7-9 and TRBJ2-2 provide the parts outside the CDR3, is DTGVSQNPRHKITKRGQNVTFRCDPISEHNRLYWYRQTLGQGPEFLTYFQNEAQLEKSRLLSDRFSAERPKGSFSTLEIQRTEQGDSAMYLCASSPAGNLRTGELFFGEGSRLTVL.

The CDR3 DNA sequence: TGTGCCAGCTCACCACCGGGTTTAGCGGGGGGAAACTACAATGAGCAGTTCTTC. It yields the protein CASSPPGLAGGNYNEQFF. The chain combines TRBV18 with TRBJ2-1, with 10 positions matching TRBD2. J was trimmed by 3 bases and V by 0 bases; bases with no gene match: 8. This CDR3 has 18 amino acids. Germline CDR1 reads KGHSH; CDR2 reads LQKENI.

The chain has TRBV5-1 and TRBJ2-2; D gene uncertain. The V and J ends lost 0 bases and 2 bases respectively, with 5 bases between them. The germline V gene encodes CDR1 SGHRS and CDR2 YFSETQ. The CDR3 spans 14 residues. DNA of the CDR3: TGCGCCAGCAGCTTGGGCCTAAACACCGGGGAGCTGTTTTTT. As protein: CASSLGLNTGELFF.

The rearrangement joins TRBV30 to TRBJ2-1; 9 bases map to TRBD1. The germline V gene has CDR1 GTSNPN and CDR2 SVGIG (reference sequence). V lost 4 bases and J lost 5; bases outside the gene matches: 9. There are 15 residues in the CDR3. CDR3 sequence (DNA): TGTGCCTGGAAGGTCTGGGACAGGGACAACAATGAGCAGTTCTTC. Translated, it gives CAWKVWDRDNNEQFF.

V gene TRBV4-1 combines with J gene TRBJ2-6; maybe TRBD2 (5 bases). The germline V and J ends were trimmed by 1 base and 2 bases, with 15 bases remaining between them. The CDR3 is 18 residues long. Germline V gene sequence: CDR1 MGHRA, CDR2 YSYEKL. The CDR3 DNA reads as TGCGCCAGCAGCCAAGGGTGGGCTAGCACGGCTGGGGCCAACGTCCTGACTTTC. Its protein is CASSQGWASTAGANVLTF.

The CDR3 DNA reads TGTGCCAGCAGCTTGGCCGTCGGACTAGCGGGACCGAGCTCCTACAATGAGCAGTTCTTC. This codes for CASSLAVGLAGPSSYNEQFF. The chain links TRBV5-4 to TRBJ2-1; 12 positions agree with TRBD2. V shed 0 bases and J 0 bases; nucleotides not matched to a gene: 10. This CDR3 region has 20 residues. The germline V gene has CDR1 SGHNT and CDR2 YYREEE (reference sequence).